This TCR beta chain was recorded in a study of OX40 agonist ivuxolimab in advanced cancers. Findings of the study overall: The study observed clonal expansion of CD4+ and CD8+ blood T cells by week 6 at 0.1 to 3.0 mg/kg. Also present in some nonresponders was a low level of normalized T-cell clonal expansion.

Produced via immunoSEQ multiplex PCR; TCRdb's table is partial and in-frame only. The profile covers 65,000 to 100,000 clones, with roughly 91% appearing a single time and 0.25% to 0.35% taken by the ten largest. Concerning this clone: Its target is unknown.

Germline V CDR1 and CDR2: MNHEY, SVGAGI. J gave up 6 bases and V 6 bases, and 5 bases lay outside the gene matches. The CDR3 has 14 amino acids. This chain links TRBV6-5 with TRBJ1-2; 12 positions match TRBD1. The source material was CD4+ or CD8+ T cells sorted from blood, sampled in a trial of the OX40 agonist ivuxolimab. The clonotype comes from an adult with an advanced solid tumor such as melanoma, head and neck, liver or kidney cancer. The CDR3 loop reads CASSRDRGLNGYTF. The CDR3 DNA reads TGTGCCAGCAGCCGGGACAGGGGGCTGAATGGCTACACCTTC.